This T cell receptor (beta chain) was sequenced during a study of blood T cell repertoires in COVID-19. The overall study: Some COVID-19 samples were acute and others convalescent; all came from the United States, Italy and Spain. T cells, B-cell-depleted T cells, or PBMCs supplied cDNA or gDNA.

Enrollment of patients from Seattle took place during active infection, with longitudinal follow-up. In the authors' methods: Reference gene primer amplification gave estimated nucleated cell counts. Sequenced by immunoSEQ multiplex PCR; TCRdb stores in-frame clones only, minus some. V, J and clone size are those of that table, while D and trimming were read from the DNA. The sample lists fewer than 30,000 clones, around 94% occurring once. The receptor's source is an older woman with COVID-19, enrolled during active disease. The sample taken for sequencing was peripheral blood.

The CDR3 loop is CASSPVAGEYNEQFF. The CDR3 DNA sequence: TGCGCCAGCAGCCCCGTAGCGGGAGAATACAATGAGCAGTTCTTC. The rearrangement links TRBV5-1 to TRBJ2-1, with TRBD2 identical over 9 bases. V shed 4 bases, J shed 4 bases, and the junction held 6 bases outside the gene matches. Germline V gene data show CDR1 as SGHRS and CDR2 as YFSETQ. This CDR3 region has 15 residues.